The 21 T cell receptor beta chains below come from one sample, sequenced in a study of blood T cells in healthy people across ages. The second PCR ran roughly 7 to 12 cycles with a sample-barcoded 5' primer and J-beta primers. TCRdb recomputed calls from the 5' RACE reads with MiXCR, one row per CDR3 protein. The profile shows 1.5 million to 2 million distinct CDR3 sequences, roughly 50% of them singletons. The specimen was blood. Receptors were obtained from a woman in her thirties or forties in good health.

The chain links TRBV4-3 to TRBJ2-5; D is perhaps TRBD1 or TRBD2 (5 bases each). Germline V lookup: CDR1 LGHNA, CDR2 YSLEER. The CDR3 length is 15 residues. The germline V and J ends were trimmed by 3 bases and 4 bases, with 15 bases remaining between them. The CDR3 bases are TGCGCCAGCAGCCAGGGACCAGGAACCCCAGAGACCCAGTACTTC. Amino acid sequence: CASSQGPGTPETQYF.

This clonotype was seen a handful of times. The chain uses TRBV13 and TRBJ2-1; no reliable D call. The CDR3 has 13 amino acids. Trimming shortened V by 4 bases and J by 11 bases, and 15 bases separated the two germline ends. CDR1 is PRHDT and CDR2 is FYEKMQ in the germline V gene (reference sequence). This chain's CDR3 is CASSSPVNLKQFF. Written as DNA, the CDR3 is TGTGCCAGCAGCTCCCCCGTCAATCTAAAGCAGTTCTTC.

This chain links TRBV5-5 with TRBJ2-5; D call uncertain. This CDR3 is 14 amino acids long. Germline assignment: CDR1 SGHKS and CDR2 YYEKEE (reference sequence). V lost 0 bases to trimming and J lost 2 bases, with 8 bases between them. This CDR3 is CASSLGSWQETQYF. CDR3 nucleotides: TGTGCCAGCAGCTTGGGCAGTTGGCAAGAGACCCAGTACTTC.

This clonotype was detected only a few times. CDR3: CSARQNSPLHF. The CDR3 nucleotides read TGCAGTGCTAGGCAGAATTCACCCCTCCACTTT. This chain joins TRBV20-1 and TRBJ1-6; unclear D gene. Germline values: CDR1 DFQATT, CDR2 SNEGSKA (reference sequence). V was pared by 3 bases and J by 7 bases, with 4 bases between. The CDR3 is 11 residues long.

Only a few counts were recorded for this clonotype. The chain couples TRBV19 to TRBJ2-3; maybe TRBD1 (5 bases). V lost 5 bases and J 2 bases, leaving 14 bases between the germline ends. CDR3 length: 15 residues. CDR1 and CDR2 (germline): LNHDA, SQIVND (reference sequence). Written as DNA, the CDR3 is TGTGCCAGTAGTCCACGAGGCAGGGACACAGATACGCAGTATTTT. This gives the protein CASSPRGRDTDTQYF.

This clonotype has a single count. This chain joins TRBV14 and TRBJ2-1; 7 nucleotides line up with TRBD1. Near its end, the DNA agrees better with TRBJ2-7, so the J call may be wrong. Germline CDR1 SGHDN, CDR2 FVKESK. The CDR3 is made up of 14 amino acids. Here the CDR3 reads CASNRGQPYNEQYF. The CDR3 nucleotides are TGTGCCAGCAACCGGGGACAGCCCTACAATGAGCAGTACTTC.

The chain uses TRBV3-1 and TRBJ2-7; D is unclear. Looked up from germline, CDR1 is LGHDT and CDR2 is YNNKEL (reference sequence). The CDR3 length is 11 residues. With 1 base removed from V and 12 bases from J, the gap between germline ends came to 10 bases. The CDR3 loop reads CASSQGYGLYF. CDR3 coding DNA: TGTGCCAGCAGCCAAGGATACGGGCTGTACTTC.

In this sample, this clonotype turned up a few times. J is TRBJ2-5 and V is TRBV7-9; D might be TRBD2 (5 bases). The CDR3 contains 16 residues. The germline gives CDR1 SEHNR, CDR2 FQNEAQ (reference sequence). V dropped 1 base and J dropped 3 bases, with 15 bases sitting between them. CDR3 DNA sequence: TGTGCCAGCAGCTTAGTAAACCGAAGGGAGAAAGAGACCCAGTACTTC. It yields the protein CASSLVNRREKETQYF.

Notes on this clonotype: The junction departs from germline at one end; a sequencing error may be responsible. This sequence joins TRBV7-9 and TRBJ2-4, with 7 positions matching TRBD1. This CDR3 region has 16 residues. Germline V gene lookup returns CDR1 SEHNR and CDR2 FQNEAQ (reference sequence). In nucleotides, the CDR3 is TGTGCCGGCAGCTCCGGGACAGCGGCCCCCATAAACATTCAGTACTTC. This codes for CAGSSGTAAPINIQYF. The entire variable domain, with the rest obtained from reference TRBV7-9 and TRBJ2-4, is as follows: DTGVSQNPRHKITKRGQNVTFRCDPISEHNRLYWYRQTLGQGPEFLTYFQNEAQLEKSRLLSDRFSAERPKGSFSTLEIQRTEQGDSAMYLCAGSSGTAAPINIQYFGAGTRLSVL.

The table lists this clonotype with many counts. The CDR3 is CASSSTGRGETQYF. The CDR3 nucleotides read TGTGCCAGCAGTTCCACAGGGCGGGGAGAGACCCAGTACTTC. The chain couples TRBV27 to TRBJ2-5; D tentatively reads TRBD1 or TRBD2 (6 bases each). V dropped 4 bases and J dropped 4 bases, with 13 bases sitting between them. The CDR3 covers 14 residues. Germline CDR1 reads MNHEY; CDR2 reads SMNVEV (reference sequence).

The chain joins TRBV2 to TRBJ1-2; D unclear. The V end lost 1 base, the J end lost 4 bases, and 13 bases lay between the germline ends. The V gene's germline CDR1 is SNHLY and CDR2 FYNNEI. CDR3 size: 15 residues. The CDR3 DNA reads TGTGCCAGCAGTGAAGTTAGCGGCTGGGGCTATGGCTACACCTTC. It codes for CASSEVSGWGYGYTF.

The chain is built from TRBV20-1 and TRBJ1-1; D remains ambiguous. Germline lookup yields CDR1 DFQATT and CDR2 SNEGSKA (reference sequence). This CDR3 spans 13 amino acids. Trimming took off 3 bases at V and 5 bases at J, with 13 bases between the two ends. CDR3 amino acids: CSASRGVGTEAFF. The CDR3 region has the DNA TGCAGTGCTAGTCGCGGGGTCGGGACTGAAGCTTTCTTT.

The V gene is TRBV5-4, the J gene TRBJ2-5, with D tentatively TRBD2 (5 bases). CDR3 length: 13 amino acids. The V end lost 5 bases, the J end lost 2 bases, and 10 bases lay between the germline ends. Germline-derived CDR1 and CDR2 are SGHNT and YYREEE (reference sequence). The CDR3 region is CASRPGEQETQYF. CDR3 in DNA: TGTGCCAGCAGACCTGGGGAGCAAGAGACCCAGTACTTC.

This chain connects TRBV6-5 to TRBJ1-1; 8 nucleotides line up with TRBD1. The CDR3 extends over 14 amino acids. Trimming removed 2 bases from V and 3 bases from J; junction bases left unmatched: 2. Germline CDR1 reads MNHEY; CDR2 reads SVGAGI. CDR3 sequence (DNA): TGTGCCAGCAGTTACGCAGGGGGCTACACTGAAGCTTTCTTT. Its protein is CASSYAGGYTEAFF.

The chain combines TRBV3-1 with TRBJ2-7, with 8 bases that match TRBD1. The CDR3 sequence is 16 residues long. CDR1 and CDR2 from the germline V gene are LGHDT and YNNKEL (reference sequence). V was pared by 4 bases and J by 2 bases, with 10 bases of the junction left unmatched. The CDR3 DNA reads TGTGCCAGCAGCCGAAACGGACAGGGATATCCCTACGAGCAGTACTTC. This translates into CASSRNGQGYPYEQYF.

J is TRBJ2-1 and V is TRBV20-1; 11 bases agree with TRBD2. The V and J ends lost 6 bases and 9 bases, in that order; junction bases with no gene match: 7. CDR1 is DFQATT and CDR2 is SNEGSKA in the germline V gene (reference sequence). CDR3 length: 13 amino acids. DNA for the CDR3: TGCAGTGCCCGGTGGCTAGCGGGGGGTGAGCAGTTCTTC. Translation: CSARWLAGGEQFF.

This clonotype was observed many times. The chain uses TRBV6-2 or TRBV6-3 and TRBJ2-6; D uncertain. This CDR3 contains 18 residues. Trimming stripped 6 bases from V and 0 bases from J, with 18 bases between. Germline CDR1 reads MNHEY; CDR2 reads SVGEGT. CDR3 coding DNA: TGTGCCAGCAGCCCCGTCTACCTCGTCTCCTCTGGGGCCAACGTCCTGACTTTC. Protein: CASSPVYLVSSGANVLTF.

The genes are TRBV7-9 and TRBJ2-5, with TRBD2 matching 12 bases. CDR3 length: 16 amino acids. Trimming at V came to 4 bases and at J to 2 bases, leaving 5 bases not matched to a gene. Germline V gene lookup returns CDR1 SEHNR and CDR2 FQNEAQ (reference sequence). CDR3 amino acids: CASSSGLAGKQETQYF. The CDR3 nucleotides read TGTGCCAGCAGCTCCGGACTAGCGGGGAAACAAGAGACCCAGTACTTC.

This clonotype was picked up a small number of times. This chain connects TRBV11-2 to TRBJ2-1, with 11 bases fitting TRBD2. V was clipped by 5 bases and J by 7 bases; unmatched bases: 13. The CDR3 sequence is 17 residues long. The V gene's germline CDR1 is SGHAT and CDR2 FQNNGV. The CDR3 region has the DNA TGTGCCAGCAGCCCCCTCCACATAGCGGGGGGGCCGAATGAGCAGTTCTTC. It is translated as CASSPLHIAGGPNEQFF.

This clonotype was seen just once. The chain has TRBV6-2 or TRBV6-3 and TRBJ2-1; TRBD2 is a possible D gene (7 bases). Germline lookup yields CDR1 MNHEY and CDR2 SVGEGT. The CDR3 runs 19 residues. The V end was cut by 0 bases, the J end by 13 bases, with 31 bases between. DNA for the CDR3: TGTGCCAGCAGTTACTCGAAAGATCCAAACCCGGGGGAGGGGGACGACCAGTTCTTC. Translating gives CASSYSKDPNPGEGDDQFF.

The chain has TRBV7-3 and TRBJ2-1, with a possible D match to TRBD2 (6 bases). The germline CDR1 and CDR2 sequences are SGHTA and FQGTGA. Trimming removed 1 base at V and 2 bases at J, with 12 bases between. This CDR3 contains 16 residues. The CDR3 DNA follows: TGTGCCAGCAGCTTAAGAGAGCGGGCGGCCTACAATGAGCAGTTCTTC. Its protein product is CASSLRERAAYNEQFF.